The entry below gives a single T cell receptor beta chain sequence along with its context. V was pared by 8 bases and J by 6 bases, with 18 bases between. Germline V lookup: CDR1 SNHLY, CDR2 FYNNEI. This CDR3 region has 14 residues. The data derive from a study of blood T cell repertoires in COVID-19. Whole-study context: The analysed material was cDNA or gDNA that came from T cells, B-cell-depleted T cells, or PBMCs.

As handled by the study authors: Researchers report that nucleated cell counts were estimated from reference gene primer amplification. Assay used: immunoSEQ multiplex PCR; TCRdb lists only in-frame clones, some missing. Clonal size and the V and J genes are those of that table, whereas D and trimming came from the DNA. The table records about 150,000 clones, 85% to 90% of them present only once. The sample taken for sequencing was peripheral blood. The V call is TRBV2, the J call TRBJ2-3; a weak D match, TRBD1 (6 bases). This sequence originates from a woman aged 40 to 49 with acute or convalescent COVID-19. The CDR3 DNA reads TGTGCCAGCCCGGGACACAACCGTCCGGATACGCAGTATTTT. It codes for CASPGHNRPDTQYF.